Below, 14 T cell receptor beta chains from the same sample are listed, as sequenced in a study of blood T cell repertoires in COVID-19. TCRdb keeps only in-frame clones here, not all; method: immunoSEQ multiplex PCR. The sample records about 34,000 clones, more than 75% being singletons. The sample was peripheral blood. The receptors stem from a man older than 75 with acute or convalescent COVID-19.

This rearrangement joins TRBV6-6 to TRBJ2-3; no clear D. This CDR3 has 14 amino acids. V lost 4 bases, J lost 2 bases, and 10 bases lay in between. Germline-derived CDR1 and CDR2 are MNHNY and SVGAGI (reference sequence). The CDR3 reads CASSSPSYTDTQYF. The CDR3 nucleotides read TGTGCCAGCAGTTCCCCGTCCTACACAGATACGCAGTATTTT.

The chain is built from TRBV18 and TRBJ2-7; D is possibly TRBD2 (6 bases). Germline V gene lookup returns CDR1 KGHSH and CDR2 LQKENI. The CDR3 is 14 amino acids. Between the trimmed V and J ends, which lost 5 bases and 7 bases, there was a span of 18 bases. The CDR3 region has the DNA TGTGCCAGCTCAAACCGGGACTCCCTAGGGGAGCAGTACTTC. It codes for CASSNRDSLGEQYF. Complete variable domain (other parts from reference TRBV18 and TRBJ2-7): NAGVMQNPRHLVRRRGQEARLRCSPMKGHSHVYWYRQLPEEGLKFMVYLQKENIIDESGMPKERFSAEFPKEGPSILRIQQVVRGDSAAYFCASSNRDSLGEQYFGPGTRLTVT.

A word on this clone: Other DNA sequences in this specimen translate into the identical CDR3. V usage is TRBV30 and J usage is TRBJ1-4, with D maybe TRBD1 (5 bases). Germline CDR1 GTSNPN, CDR2 SVGIG (reference sequence). CDR3 length equals 13 residues. Trimming pared 1 base from V and 7 bases from J, leaving 10 bases between. The CDR3 is CAWSAQGGEKLFF. In nucleotides, the CDR3 is TGTGCCTGGAGTGCTCAGGGAGGTGAAAAACTGTTTTTT.

This clone was observed a few times. The chain combines TRBV14 with TRBJ2-3; D not resolved. V lost 1 base to trimming and J lost 2 bases, with 7 bases between them. Germline V gene data show CDR1 as SGHDN and CDR2 as FVKESK. The CDR3 is 14 amino acids. The CDR3 is CASSQAGVTDTQYF. The CDR3 bases are TGTGCCAGCAGCCAAGCAGGTGTCACAGATACGCAGTATTTT.

V usage is TRBV3-1 (or the pseudogene TRBV3-2) and J usage is TRBJ1-3; D gene uncertain. The CDR3 runs 12 residues. Trimming pared 4 bases from V and 4 bases from J, leaving 5 bases between. CDR1 is LGHDT, CDR2 YNNKEL, per germline (reference sequence). The CDR3 coding sequence is TGTGCCAGCAGCCGTGGCGGAAACACCATATATTTT. Encoded protein: CASSRGGNTIYF.

This chain joins TRBV14 and TRBJ2-7; D is undetermined. V was clipped by 3 bases and J by 0 bases, with 15 bases between them. The CDR3 loop spans 16 amino acids. CDR1 is SGHDN and CDR2 is FVKESK in the germline V gene. The CDR3 spells CASSQAYSGTSYEQYF. The CDR3 nucleotides read TGTGCCAGCAGCCAGGCCTATTCGGGTACCTCCTACGAGCAGTACTTC.

V is TRBV28 and J is TRBJ1-3, with D possibly TRBD1 on 6 matching bases. Per the germline V gene, CDR1 is MDHEN and CDR2 is SYDVKM. V was pared by 6 bases and J by 0 bases, with 12 bases between. This CDR3 is built from 15 residues. CDR3 nucleotide sequence: TGTGCCAGCAGAATACAGGGCTCCTCTGGAAACACCATATATTTT. Protein sequence: CASRIQGSSGNTIYF. Using reference TRBV28 and TRBJ1-3 for the parts outside the CDR3, the full variable domain is DVKVTQSSRYLVKRTGEKVFLECVQDMDHENMFWYRQDPGLGLRLIYFSYDVKMKEKGDIPEGYSVSREKKERFSLILESASTNQTSMYLCASRIQGSSGNTIYFGEGSWLTVV.

The chain recombines TRBV18 with TRBJ1-4; the match to TRBD1 covers 7 bases. V lost 4 bases to trimming and J lost 5 bases; unmatched junction nucleotides: 1. CDR3 length: 13 amino acids. Looked up from germline, CDR1 is KGHSH and CDR2 is LQKENI. CDR3 residues: CASSRDSNEKLFF. As DNA, the CDR3 is TGTGCCAGCTCACGGGACAGCAATGAAAAACTGTTTTTT.

V is TRBV7-8 and J is TRBJ1-4; D is unresolved. Germline values: CDR1 SGHVS, CDR2 FQNEAQ. V lost 1 base, J lost 2 bases, and 8 bases lay in between. The CDR3 is made up of 15 amino acids. The CDR3 region is CASSLGSGTNEKLFF. The CDR3 DNA reads TGTGCCAGCAGCTTAGGGTCGGGGACTAATGAAAAACTGTTTTTT.

The chain uses TRBV5-4 and TRBJ2-1; 7 positions match TRBD2. V shed 0 bases, J shed 4 bases, and the junction held 7 bases outside the gene matches. Germline CDR1 and CDR2: SGHNT and YYREEE (reference sequence). The CDR3 has 16 amino acids. The CDR3 here is CASSLDGGSGYNEQFF. The CDR3 region has the DNA TGTGCCAGCAGCTTGGATGGCGGGAGTGGGTACAATGAGCAGTTCTTC.

This chain uses TRBV19 with TRBJ2-7; TRBD1 matches 8 bases. In germline, CDR1 is LNHDA, CDR2 SQIVND (reference sequence). V lost 4 bases, J lost 6 bases, and 5 bases stayed unmatched. The CDR3 consists of 13 residues. For the CDR3, the DNA is TGTGCCAGTAGTACCCGACAGGGGCCCGAGCAGTACTTC. This encodes CASSTRQGPEQYF.

This clone is judged medium-sized (0.01 to 0.1%). The chain joins TRBV4-3 to TRBJ1-1; D is unclear. Germline CDR1 reads LGHNA; CDR2 reads YSLEER. V was trimmed by 0 bases and J by 4 bases, leaving 9 bases between them. This CDR3 comprises 14 residues. For the CDR3, the DNA is TGCGCCAGCAGCCAAGATACATTTGGCACTGAAGCTTTCTTT. As protein: CASSQDTFGTEAFF.

V is TRBV24-1 and J is TRBJ2-5; D not resolved. Trimming took 3 bases from V and 3 from J, leaving 10 bases between them. The CDR3 contains 14 residues. Germline V CDR1 and CDR2: KGHDR, SFDVKD. CDR3 region: CATSDGHSEETQYF. Written as DNA, the CDR3 is TGTGCCACCAGTGATGGTCACTCCGAAGAGACCCAGTACTTC.

V is TRBV5-3 and J is TRBJ1-5, with D hard to call. TRBV5-3 is given ORF status, its function remaining uncertain. The CDR3 extends over 16 amino acids. V was clipped by 0 bases and J by 2 bases, with 12 bases between them. CDR3 protein: CARSLDPAGRNQPQHF. The DNA of the CDR3 is TGTGCCAGAAGCTTGGACCCCGCTGGGCGCAATCAGCCCCAGCATTTT.